These T cell receptor beta chains were read from a single sample in a study of T cells in Graves' hyperthyroidism and ophthalmopathy. TCRdb processed the multiplex PCR reads anew with MiXCR; each CDR3 protein has one entry. The sample shows almost 500,000 distinct CDR3 sequences, 22% of them seen only once. Sequencing was performed on blood. Receptors were obtained from a woman aged 70 to 79 with Graves' ophthalmopathy. Each CDR3 is given with its conserved first and last residue. The D gene is left open where the match is weak. A clone size is listed for some rows: how often the clone was seen (once, few, many), or a class if it is expanded.

v_call,d_call,j_call,clone_size,cdr3_aa,cdr3_nt
TRBV30,NA,TRBJ1-1,many,CAWSTGGQGTEAFF,TGTGCCTGGAGTACTGGGGGCCAGGGCACTGAAGCTTTCTTT
TRBV6-1,NA,TRBJ2-2,many,CASSNSGANTGELFF,TGTGCCAGCAGTAATAGCGGAGCGAACACCGGGGAGCTGTTTTTT
TRBV12-5,NA,TRBJ1-2,many,CASGLSAVHSYTF,TGTGCTAGTGGTTTGTCGGCAGTACATAGCTACACCTTC
TRBV27,NA,TRBJ1-2,few,CASSFFVNYGYTF,TGTGCCAGCAGTTTCTTCGTGAACTATGGCTACACCTTC
TRBV12-3/TRBV12-4,TRBD2,TRBJ2-5,many,CASSSGLAGGFQETQYF,TGTGCCAGCAGTTCCGGGCTAGCGGGTGGATTTCAAGAGACCCAGTACTTC
TRBV5-6,NA,TRBJ1-1,NA,CASRLRTMNTEAFF,TGTGCCAGCCGCCTCCGCACGATGAACACTGAAGCTTTCTTT
TRBV5-1,TRBD1,TRBJ2-3,NA,CASSIDRGDTQYF,TGCGCCAGCAGCATTGACAGGGGAGATACGCAGTATTTT
TRBV3-1,TRBD1,TRBJ2-1,many,CASSLTGATQFF,TGTGCCAGCAGCCTGACAGGGGCAACACAGTTCTTC
TRBV6-1,NA,TRBJ1-2,NA,CASMSSVVYGYTF,TGTGCCAGCATGTCCTCGGTTGTCTATGGCTACACCTTC
TRBV5-1,NA,TRBJ2-7,NA,CASSYTTGRRNYEQYF,TGCGCCAGCAGCTATACAACGGGACGTCGGAACTACGAGCAGTACTTC
TRBV4-1,NA,TRBJ2-3,NA,CASSLLGNTGWGRRSTDTQYF,TGCGCCAGCAGCCTCCTGGGAAATACGGGGTGGGGACGTCGTAGCACAGATACGCAGTATTTT
TRBV5-1,NA,TRBJ1-5,NA,CASSLGELGQPQHF,TGCGCCAGCAGCTTGGGCGAACTCGGTCAGCCCCAGCATTTT
TRBV6-5,TRBD1,TRBJ1-1,few,CASSYSGQGVRWAFF,TGTGCCAGCAGTTACTCAGGACAGGGGGTGCGGTGGGCTTTCTTT
TRBV7-9,NA,TRBJ2-7,many,CASSRVVYEQYF,TGTGCCAGCAGCCGTGTGGTCTACGAGCAGTACTTC